These 7 T cell receptor beta chains were sequenced from one sample in a study of CD8 T cells in ankylosing spondylitis (dated 2017 in TCRdb). Findings and caveats that apply to the study as a whole: A TCR beta motif made up of eight or nine highly homologous amino acid variants appeared to be characteristic of blood from ankylosing spondylitis patients.

These receptors have no known antigen. Library preparation used 5' RACE. Sequencing relied on an Illumina HiSeq 2500. TCRdb trimmed public reads at Q25 via fastp, called clones via MiXCR and kept in-frame beta chains. Under each unique CDR3 protein, matching rows form one entry showing the most common genes and DNA. Recorded for this sample are a few hundred thousand distinct CDR3 sequences; roughly 13% of them occurred a single time. About 6.5% of the sample rests with the top ten. Sequencing input: blood, either unsorted or a sorted T cell fraction (not recorded which). These receptors originate from a male donor with ankylosing spondylitis.

The J gene is TRBJ1-5, the V gene TRBV24-1; possibly TRBD1 for D (6 bases). Trimming stripped 6 bases from V and 0 bases from J, with 17 bases between. Per germline, CDR1 KGHDR and CDR2 SFDVKD. This CDR3 is 17 amino acids long. As DNA, the CDR3 is TGTGCCACCAGTCCCTTCCTGGACAGAAATAGCAATCAGCCCCAGCATTTT. This sequence encodes CATSPFLDRNSNQPQHF.

This clonotype has just a few counts. V is TRBV7-8 and J is TRBJ2-2; D unclear. The CDR3 extends over 15 amino acids. Germline CDR1 reads SGHVS; CDR2 reads FQNEAQ. Trimming took 5 bases from V and 7 from J, leaving 17 bases between them. The DNA for the CDR3 is TGTGCCAGCAGCCAAGAGATCCGGGCAGGCGGGGAGCTGTTTTTT. Its protein product is CASSQEIRAGGELFF.

The chain couples TRBV21-1 to TRBJ2-7; the table's TRBD2 call for D was not verified on the DNA. TRBV21-1 is given as a pseudogene. The CDR3 contains 18 residues. CDR3: CASSKEAGPSYISYEQYF. The CDR3 region has the DNA TGTGCCAGCAGCAAAGAAGCGGGACCAAGCTACATTTCCTACGAGCAGTACTTC.

The table lists this clonotype with a few counts. The rearrangement links TRBV20-1 to TRBJ1-2, with unresolved D. Per the germline V gene, CDR1 is DFQATT and CDR2 is SNEGSKA (reference sequence). V lost 4 bases and J lost 8, with 17 bases in between. The CDR3 runs 13 residues. The CDR3 DNA reads as TGCAGTGCTATGCTGTTGGGGAGAGGGGGCTACACCTTC. This translates into CSAMLLGRGGYTF.

This clonotype was observed a handful of times. The chain has TRBV5-1 and TRBJ1-2; 10 nucleotides line up with TRBD1. Unmatched junction bases numbered 23, after V lost 7 bases and J lost 8 bases. Germline V lookup: CDR1 SGHRS, CDR2 YFSETQ. The CDR3 has 18 residues. CDR3 sequence reads: CASAVAPGTGEKGRGYTF. The DNA for the CDR3 is TGCGCCAGCGCTGTAGCCCCCGGGACAGGGGAGAAGGGTAGAGGCTACACCTTC.

This chain connects TRBV10-3 to TRBJ2-7; 7 nucleotides align to TRBD2. The CDR3 loop spans 14 amino acids. The V gene end was trimmed by 2 bases and the J gene end by 6 bases; junction bases not matched to a gene: 7. Germline V gene data show CDR1 as ENHRY and CDR2 as SYGVKD. The CDR3 region has the DNA TGTGCCATCAGTGAGGCGGGAGAGGTGGGCGAGCAGTACTTC. Translated, it gives CAISEAGEVGEQYF.

This chain links TRBV3-1 with TRBJ2-4; D may be TRBD1 or TRBD2 (5 bases each). V lost 0 bases and J lost 0, with 6 bases in between. This CDR3 has 15 residues. The V gene's germline CDR1 is LGHDT and CDR2 YNNKEL (reference sequence). The CDR3 DNA sequence: TGTGCCAGCAGCCAAGAGGGGGTAGCCAAAAACATTCAGTACTTC. It codes for CASSQEGVAKNIQYF.